The rows below give T cell receptor beta chains drawn from one sample of a study of T cell changes during pregnancy in multiple sclerosis. The method was immunoSEQ multiplex PCR; TCRdb's version includes in-frame clones alone and lacks a portion of them. There are roughly 100,000 clones in the sample; roughly nine tenths occur only once, and 1.5% to 2% lies in the top ten. The specimen comprised peripheral blood, sampled before pregnancy. These receptors came from a female donor with multiple sclerosis, enrolled in a pregnancy study. Both conserved end residues are part of each CDR3. The order of the fields is clone size, D gene, V gene, J gene, CDR3 protein, CDR3 DNA. A D gene is named only where the DNA matches it firmly. Size is stated for part of the rows, as once, few or many counts, or as a class when the clone is expanded.

clone size: -; D gene: TRBD1; V gene: TRBV5-6; J gene: TRBJ2-5; CDR3 protein: CASSLPGQGETQYF; CDR3 DNA: TGTGCCAGCAGCCTACCGGGACAGGGAGAGACCCAGTACTTC
clone size: -; D gene: TRBD1; V gene: TRBV30; J gene: TRBJ2-5; CDR3 protein: CAWSPSGTGGFETQYF; CDR3 DNA: TGTGCCTGGAGTCCCTCCGGGACAGGGGGTTTCGAGACCCAGTACTTC
clone size: -; D gene: -; V gene: TRBV5-1; J gene: TRBJ2-1; CDR3 protein: CASSLVPQGPVDNEQFF; CDR3 DNA: TGCGCCAGCAGCTTGGTCCCCCAGGGGCCCGTCGACAATGAGCAGTTCTTC
clone size: -; D gene: TRBD2; V gene: TRBV5-1; J gene: TRBJ2-1; CDR3 protein: CASSRTSGSNEQFF; CDR3 DNA: TGCGCCAGCAGCCGGACTAGCGGGAGCAATGAGCAGTTCTTC
clone size: once; D gene: -; V gene: TRBV11-3; J gene: TRBJ2-5; CDR3 protein: CASRLDRERRETQYF; CDR3 DNA: TGTGCCAGCAGATTGGACCGCGAGAGGAGGGAGACCCAGTACTTC
clone size: -; D gene: -; V gene: TRBV27; J gene: TRBJ1-5; CDR3 protein: CASSLGAENQPQHF; CDR3 DNA: TGTGCCAGCAGTTTAGGGGCAGAAAATCAGCCCCAGCATTTT
clone size: -; D gene: -; V gene: TRBV7-9; J gene: TRBJ2-2; CDR3 protein: CASSLLAEVVPGELFF; CDR3 DNA: TGTGCCAGCAGCTTACTTGCGGAGGTAGTCCCCGGGGAGCTGTTTTTT
clone size: -; D gene: TRBD2; V gene: TRBV27; J gene: TRBJ2-4; CDR3 protein: CASSLNRLAGSKNIQYF; CDR3 DNA: TGTGCCAGCAGTTTAAATCGACTAGCCGGGTCCAAAAACATTCAGTACTTC
clone size: -; D gene: TRBD1; V gene: TRBV2; J gene: TRBJ2-5; CDR3 protein: CASSLRGLGLETQYF; CDR3 DNA: TGTGCCAGCAGCCTCAGGGGGCTGGGGCTGGAGACCCAGTACTTC
clone size: few; D gene: TRBD1; V gene: TRBV7-9; J gene: TRBJ1-6; CDR3 protein: CASSPDRGASPLHF; CDR3 DNA: TGTGCCAGCAGCCCAGACAGGGGGGCTTCACCCCTCCACTTT
clone size: -; D gene: TRBD1; V gene: TRBV18; J gene: TRBJ2-7; CDR3 protein: CASSPQGQGVSEQYF; CDR3 DNA: TGTGCCAGCTCACCTCAGGGACAGGGGGTATCCGAGCAGTACTTC
clone size: -; D gene: TRBD1; V gene: TRBV5-4; J gene: TRBJ1-2; CDR3 protein: CASSRSGQGGYGYTF; CDR3 DNA: TGTGCCAGCAGCCGATCGGGACAGGGGGGGTATGGCTACACCTTC
clone size: -; D gene: -; V gene: TRBV18; J gene: TRBJ1-1; CDR3 protein: CASSPRDIEGGAFF; CDR3 DNA: TGTGCCAGCTCACCACGGGACATCGAAGGGGGAGCTTTCTTT
clone size: -; D gene: TRBD1; V gene: TRBV28; J gene: TRBJ1-5; CDR3 protein: CRFGTVRCYSNQPQHF; CDR3 DNA: TGCCGCTTCGGGACAGTTCGATGCTATAGCAATCAGCCCCAGCATTTT
clone size: -; D gene: TRBD1; V gene: TRBV28; J gene: TRBJ2-7; CDR3 protein: CASSLTGEPYEQYF; CDR3 DNA: TGTGCCAGCAGCCTCACAGGGGAACCCTACGAGCAGTACTTC
clone size: -; D gene: TRBD1; V gene: TRBV9; J gene: TRBJ2-2; CDR3 protein: CASSVGDSNTGELFF; CDR3 DNA: TGTGCCAGCAGCGTAGGGGACAGTAACACCGGGGAGCTGTTTTTT
clone size: -; D gene: -; V gene: TRBV28; J gene: TRBJ2-1; CDR3 protein: CASSWPLMSGEPNEQFF; CDR3 DNA: TGTGCCAGCAGTTGGCCCCTTATGAGCGGAGAACCCAATGAGCAGTTCTTC
clone size: -; D gene: -; V gene: TRBV10-3; J gene: TRBJ1-1; CDR3 protein: CAIREGGRGEAFF; CDR3 DNA: TGTGCCATCAGGGAGGGGGGCAGGGGTGAAGCTTTCTTT
clone size: -; D gene: -; V gene: TRBV7-8; J gene: TRBJ1-5; CDR3 protein: CASSITGISSNQPQHF; CDR3 DNA: TGTGCCAGCAGCATAACGGGGATCTCGAGCAATCAGCCCCAGCATTTT
clone size: once; D gene: TRBD2; V gene: TRBV19; J gene: TRBJ2-5; CDR3 protein: CASSHERGRTYQETQYF; CDR3 DNA: TGTGCCAGTAGTCATGAGCGGGGCCGAACGTACCAAGAGACCCAGTACTTC
clone size: once; D gene: TRBD2; V gene: TRBV5-1; J gene: TRBJ2-7; CDR3 protein: CASSPPLAGTYEQYF; CDR3 DNA: TGCGCCAGCAGCCCGCCGCTAGCGGGAACCTACGAGCAGTACTTC
clone size: -; D gene: TRBD1; V gene: TRBV5-6; J gene: TRBJ1-2; CDR3 protein: CASSSGQGIPYGYTF; CDR3 DNA: TGTGCCAGCAGCTCCGGACAGGGAATCCCCTATGGCTACACCTTC
clone size: once; D gene: -; V gene: TRBV7-8; J gene: TRBJ2-7; CDR3 protein: CASSLILSSYEQYF; CDR3 DNA: TGTGCCAGCAGCTTAATTTTGAGCTCCTACGAGCAGTACTTC
clone size: once; D gene: -; V gene: TRBV27; J gene: TRBJ1-1; CDR3 protein: CASSLTGRDLRGTEAFF; CDR3 DNA: TGTGCCAGCAGTTTAACGGGGAGGGATCTTCGGGGCACTGAAGCTTTCTTT
clone size: -; D gene: -; V gene: TRBV7-8; J gene: TRBJ2-3; CDR3 protein: CASSSHTDTQYF; CDR3 DNA: TGTGCCAGCAGCTCCCACACCGATACGCAGTATTTT
clone size: -; D gene: -; V gene: TRBV15; J gene: TRBJ2-1; CDR3 protein: CATSRDYWGGAGYNEQFF; CDR3 DNA: TGTGCCACCAGCAGAGATTATTGGGGGGGGGCCGGCTACAATGAGCAGTTCTTC
clone size: -; D gene: TRBD2; V gene: TRBV27; J gene: TRBJ2-1; CDR3 protein: CASSSLAGHEQFF; CDR3 DNA: TGTGCCAGCAGTTCCCTAGCGGGGCATGAGCAGTTCTTC
clone size: -; D gene: TRBD2; V gene: TRBV27; J gene: TRBJ2-3; CDR3 protein: CASSFGLASTDTQYF; CDR3 DNA: TGTGCCAGCAGTTTTGGACTAGCTTCCACAGATACGCAGTATTTT